The clone carrying this T cell receptor beta chain has just a few counts. The antigen is not known. This sample is drawn from a study of early T cells in non-severe SARS-CoV-2 infection. Study at large: Chains were not paired, and sequencing was done on bulk RNA from unsorted whole blood.

Study-wide findings and caveats: Anti-spike CD8 specificities were favored by VDJdb matching, whose results missed private and CD4 specificities.

Individually, cDNA molecules had unique molecular identifiers attached to them. TCRdb independently ran MiXCR on the 5' RACE reads; one entry per CDR3 protein. Here the sample spans 55,000 or so distinct CDR3 sequences, 6.2% being singletons. The sample was whole blood. This receptor was taken from an adult who was a healthcare worker with PCR-confirmed SARS-CoV-2 infection or an uninfected control (not recorded which).

The CDR3 DNA follows: TGTGCCAGCAGCCAAGATGCCGTCCAGGGAGAGGACTATGGCTACACCTTC. It encodes CASSQDAVQGEDYGYTF. This chain connects TRBV4-2 to TRBJ1-2; a possible D gene is TRBD1 (5 bases). Germline V gene lookup returns CDR1 LGHNA and CDR2 YNFKEQ. This CDR3 spans 17 amino acids. V was clipped by 0 bases and J by 3 bases, with 17 bases between them.